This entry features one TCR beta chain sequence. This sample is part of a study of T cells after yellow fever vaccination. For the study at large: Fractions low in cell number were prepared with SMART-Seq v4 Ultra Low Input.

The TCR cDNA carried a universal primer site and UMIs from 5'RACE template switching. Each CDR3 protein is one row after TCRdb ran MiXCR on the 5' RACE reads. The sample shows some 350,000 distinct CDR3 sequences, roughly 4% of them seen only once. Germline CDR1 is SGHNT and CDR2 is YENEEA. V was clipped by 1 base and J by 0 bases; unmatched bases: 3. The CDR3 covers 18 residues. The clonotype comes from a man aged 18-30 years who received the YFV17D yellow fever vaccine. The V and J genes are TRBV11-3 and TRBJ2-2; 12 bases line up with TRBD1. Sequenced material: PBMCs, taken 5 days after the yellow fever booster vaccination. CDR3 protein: CASSLGDRGLPNTGELFF. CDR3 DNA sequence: TGTGCCAGCAGCTTAGGGGACAGGGGGCTTCCGAACACCGGGGAGCTGTTTTTT. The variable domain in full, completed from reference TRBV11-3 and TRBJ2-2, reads EAGVVQSPRYKIIEKKQPVAFWCNPISGHNTLYWYLQNLGQGPELLIRYENEEAVDDSQLPKDRFSAERLKGVDSTLKIQPAELGDSAVYLCASSLGDRGLPNTGELFFGEGSRLTVL.